This T cell receptor beta chain was sequenced during a study of somatic mutations in cytotoxic T cells in rheumatoid arthritis. The study, taken as a whole, reports: Within 8 of 65 patients, the single biggest CD8+ clone made up more than 20% of CD8+ cells.

After CD4+ and CD8+ cells were isolated by positive magnetic bead selection, their purity was checked by flow cytometry. Concerning this clone: The antigen is unknown.

Germline V CDR1 and CDR2: SGDLS, YYNGEE. The CDR3 sequence is 16 residues long. V was shortened by 3 bases and J by 7 bases, with 20 bases between the two germline ends. The table came from immunoSEQ multiplex PCR; TCRdb's copy has only in-frame clones and leaves some out. Among 6,000 or so clones listed, approximately 70% were seen once. The J gene is TRBJ2-1, the V gene TRBV9, with a tentative D call TRBD1 (6 bases). The source material was CD8+ T cells sorted from blood. The TCR sequence derives from a woman aged 45 to 65 in good health. This CDR3 is CASSERQAPAPNEQFF. DNA of the CDR3: TGTGCCAGCAGCGAACGACAGGCCCCGGCCCCTAATGAGCAGTTCTTC. Using reference TRBV9 and TRBJ2-1 for the parts outside the CDR3, the full variable domain is DSGVTQTPKHLITATGQRVTLRCSPRSGDLSVYWYQQSLDQGLQFLIQYYNGEERAKGNILERFSAQQFPDLHSELNLSSLELGDSALYFCASSERQAPAPNEQFFGPGTRLTVL.